Listed here are 31 T cell receptor beta chains from one sample, sequenced in a study of blood T cell repertoires in COVID-19. Sequencing used immunoSEQ multiplex PCR; TCRdb keeps in-frame clones, though not all of them. The sample records under 300,000 clones, around 80% being singletons. The specimen was peripheral blood. The receptors were sampled from a woman in her thirties or forties with active or convalescent COVID-19.

The chain recombines TRBV27 with TRBJ1-5; 10 nucleotides agree with TRBD1. The CDR3 covers 14 residues. Trimming at V came to 4 bases and at J to 4 bases, leaving 1 base not matched to a gene. CDR1 is MNHEY and CDR2 is SMNVEV in the germline V gene (reference sequence). CDR3 sequence (DNA): TGTGCCAGCAGTTGGACAGGGGGAAATCAGCCCCAGCATTTT. Its protein is CASSWTGGNQPQHF.

V is TRBV28 and J is TRBJ2-2; maybe TRBD1 (5 bases). Per germline, CDR1 MDHEN and CDR2 SYDVKM. The CDR3 length is 15 residues. Between the trimmed V and J ends, which lost 5 bases and 0 bases, there was a span of 10 bases. The CDR3 reads CASSHLQANTGELFF. The CDR3 nucleotides are TGTGCCAGCAGTCATTTACAGGCGAACACCGGGGAGCTGTTTTTT.

The chain couples TRBV7-9 to TRBJ2-1; D is undetermined. V dropped 6 bases and J dropped 8 bases, with 11 bases sitting between them. This CDR3 region has 12 residues. From germline, CDR1 is SEHNR and CDR2 FQNEAQ (reference sequence). CDR3 DNA: TGTGCCAGCAGGGGCCGTTTTGATGAGCAGTTCTTC. Encoded protein: CASRGRFDEQFF.

This chain links TRBV13 with TRBJ2-3; 7 bases map to TRBD1. Trimming cost V 5 bases and J 4 bases; bases outside gene matches: 9. The CDR3 extends over 15 amino acids. Germline values: CDR1 PRHDT, CDR2 FYEKMQ (reference sequence). This CDR3 reads CASSGRDSTADTQYF. The CDR3, as DNA: TGTGCCAGCAGCGGCAGGGACAGCACAGCAGATACGCAGTATTTT.

The chain uses TRBV12-5 and TRBJ2-2, with D possibly TRBD1 on 5 matching bases. The CDR3 contains 16 residues. The V gene lost 1 base and the J gene lost 4 bases, with 13 bases spanning the gap. The germline CDR1 and CDR2 sequences are LGHNT and FRNRAP. CDR3 DNA sequence: TGTGCTAGTGGTTTGGGGACATCCCTGAGCACCGGGGAGCTGTTTTTT. Encoded protein: CASGLGTSLSTGELFF.

The V call is TRBV15, the J call TRBJ2-2; 9 bases fit TRBD2. Germline V gives CDR1 LNHNV, CDR2 YYDKDF (reference sequence). The length of the CDR3 is 15 residues. V lost 4 bases to trimming and J lost 5 bases; unmatched junction nucleotides: 5. CDR3 amino acids: CATSTKTSGTGELFF. DNA of the CDR3: TGTGCCACCAGCACCAAGACTAGCGGTACCGGGGAGCTGTTTTTT.

The chain employs TRBV27 and TRBJ1-4; TRBD1 matches at 7 bases. V was pared by 7 bases and J by 0 bases, with 11 bases of the junction left unmatched. This CDR3 spans 17 amino acids. CDR1 MNHEY and CDR2 SMNVEV come from the germline V gene (reference sequence). CDR3 in DNA: TGTGCCAGCACCTTGGACAGGAGCGGTGCAACTAATGAAAAACTGTTTTTT. Translated, it gives CASTLDRSGATNEKLFF.

The chain is built from TRBV2 and TRBJ1-3; D remains ambiguous. Trimming took 7 bases from V and 1 from J, leaving 11 bases between them. Germline loops: CDR1 SNHLY, CDR2 FYNNEI. This CDR3 is 14 amino acids long. The CDR3 spells CASTEGRSGNTIYF. DNA of the CDR3: TGTGCCAGCACCGAAGGGAGGTCTGGAAACACCATATATTTT.

This clone was found a few times. The chain links TRBV30 to TRBJ2-7, with 9 bases that match TRBD1. CDR3 length equals 11 residues. Germline V gives CDR1 GTSNPN, CDR2 SVGIG (reference sequence). The CDR3 coding sequence is TGTACCACAGGGGGCGTCTACGAGCAGTACTTC. Translating gives CTTGGVYEQYF.

On this clone itself: The same CDR3 arises from other DNA sequences in this sample as well. The CDR3, as DNA: TGCGCCAGCAGCTTACCCGGAGAGACCCAGTACTTC. This codes for CASSLPGETQYF. The gene calls are TRBV5-1 and TRBJ2-5, with no clear D. The V end lost 2 bases, the J end lost 4 bases, and 6 bases lay between the germline ends. The CDR3 length is 12 residues. Germline-derived CDR1 and CDR2 are SGHRS and YFSETQ.

V and J are TRBV25-1 and TRBJ1-1; TRBD1 is a possible D gene (6 bases). The CDR3 extends over 16 amino acids. The V end was cut by 6 bases, the J end by 1 base, with 18 bases between. Germline loops: CDR1 MGHDK, CDR2 SYGVNS. The CDR3 here is CASRETGLSKNTEAFF. The CDR3 DNA follows: TGTGCCAGCAGGGAAACAGGGCTCAGTAAGAACACTGAAGCTTTCTTT.

The CDR3 loop reads CASSQESQYNSPLHF. The CDR3 DNA sequence: TGTGCCAGCAGCCAAGAATCACAGTATAATTCACCCCTCCACTTT. The chain is built from TRBV4-2 and TRBJ1-6, with D unresolved. This CDR3 region has 15 residues. Trimming pared 0 bases from V and 4 bases from J, leaving 7 bases between. CDR1 and CDR2 from the germline V gene are LGHNA and YNFKEQ.

This clone has a handful of counts. The chain joins TRBV4-1 to TRBJ1-5; no definite D call. Germline-derived CDR1 and CDR2 are MGHRA and YSYEKL. Between the trimmed V and J ends, which lost 1 base and 0 bases, there was a span of 10 bases. CDR3 length equals 16 residues. CDR3 loop: CASSQGSSRSNQPQHF. The CDR3 nucleotides are TGCGCCAGCAGCCAAGGGTCCAGTCGTAGCAATCAGCCCCAGCATTTT.

The gene calls are TRBV12-5 and TRBJ1-3; maybe TRBD1 (6 bases). Looked up from germline, CDR1 is LGHNT and CDR2 is FRNRAP. CDR3 length: 21 residues. With 1 base removed from V and 0 bases from J, the gap between germline ends came to 25 bases. CDR3 sequence: CASGLATKSSRGGNSGNTIYF. The CDR3 nucleotides are TGTGCTAGTGGTTTGGCCACCAAATCTTCGAGGGGGGGAAACTCTGGAAACACCATATATTTT.

V and J are TRBV4-1 and TRBJ2-1; 10 nucleotides line up with TRBD2. The V gene's germline CDR1 is MGHRA and CDR2 YSYEKL. This CDR3 is 14 amino acids long. V was pared by 5 bases and J by 4 bases, with 2 bases of the junction left unmatched. The CDR3 sequence is CASSGLADYNEQFF. The CDR3 DNA is TGCGCCAGCAGCGGACTAGCGGATTACAATGAGCAGTTCTTC.

The chain employs TRBV12-5 and TRBJ1-5; no clear D gene. The CDR3 sequence is 16 residues long. Trimming shortened V by 0 bases and J by 4 bases, and 13 bases separated the two germline ends. CDR1 and CDR2 from the germline V gene are LGHNT and FRNRAP. In nucleotides, the CDR3 is TGTGCTAGTGGTTTGGTATCTGGCGGAGTTAATCAGCCCCAGCATTTT. It codes for CASGLVSGGVNQPQHF.

V gene TRBV10-2 combines with J gene TRBJ2-3, with TRBD2 matching 10 bases. The CDR3 consists of 14 residues. Trimming removed 10 bases from V and 4 bases from J; junction bases left unmatched: 8. The germline CDR1 and CDR2 sequences are WSHSY and SAAADI. The CDR3 nucleotides read TGCGCCATCTCGGAGGGACTAGCGCCAGATACGCAGTATTTT. Translating gives CAISEGLAPDTQYF.

The chain combines TRBV9 with TRBJ2-2; TRBD2 might be the D (7 bases). CDR3 length: 16 amino acids. Germline V gene lookup returns CDR1 SGDLS and CDR2 YYNGEE. The V and J ends lost 4 bases and 1 base respectively, with 14 bases between them. The chain's CDR3 is CASSTGRGGNTGELFF. CDR3 DNA sequence: TGTGCCAGCAGCACAGGGAGGGGAGGGAACACCGGGGAGCTGTTTTTT.

This rearrangement joins TRBV5-1 to TRBJ1-1; D unclear. V gave up 4 bases and J gave up 3 bases, with 16 bases separating them. The CDR3 covers 15 residues. Per the germline V gene, CDR1 is SGHRS and CDR2 is YFSETQ. CDR3 DNA: TGCGCCAGCAGCCTCGAGCGACGAGAACACACTGAAGCTTTCTTT. Amino acids: CASSLERREHTEAFF.

The chain employs TRBV9 and TRBJ2-1, with 9 bases matching TRBD2. The CDR3 has 15 residues. Germline V lookup: CDR1 SGDLS, CDR2 YYNGEE. With V trimmed by 1 base and J by 4 bases, 3 bases remained unmatched. CDR3 residues: CASSVSGGHYNEQFF. In DNA, the CDR3 is TGTGCCAGCAGCGTAAGCGGGGGGCATTACAATGAGCAGTTCTTC.

The rearrangement links TRBV29-1 to TRBJ2-2; 7 bases are a match to TRBD1. With V trimmed by 4 bases and J by 4 bases, 6 bases remained unmatched. Germline CDR1 SQVTM, CDR2 ANQGSEA. The CDR3 is made up of 14 amino acids. The CDR3: CSVGKGGITGELFF. Here the CDR3 DNA reads TGCAGCGTTGGTAAAGGGGGCATCACCGGGGAGCTGTTTTTT.

The chain employs TRBV12-3 or TRBV12-4 and TRBJ1-5, with D possibly TRBD1 on 5 matching bases. V shed 6 bases and J shed 13 bases, with 16 bases lying between them. This CDR3 has 12 amino acids. The CDR3 sequence is CASSSGLQRQHF. In DNA form, the CDR3 reads TGTGCCAGCAGCTCGGGACTCCAAAGGCAGCATTTT.

The chain couples TRBV2 to TRBJ1-1; 8 nucleotides agree with TRBD1. The junction had 1 base not matched to a gene; V was cut back by 9 bases and J by 1 base. The CDR3 loop spans 12 amino acids. Germline-derived CDR1 and CDR2 are SNHLY and FYNNEI. Here the CDR3 reads CASGTGNTEAFF. CDR3 in DNA: TGTGCCAGTGGGACAGGGAACACTGAAGCTTTCTTT.

The CDR3 reads CASSPGQGRTEAFF. The CDR3 nucleotides are TGCGCCAGCAGTCCAGGACAGGGTAGGACTGAAGCTTTCTTT. V is TRBV10-1 and J is TRBJ1-1; the match to TRBD1 covers 8 bases. The CDR3 is made up of 14 amino acids. V shed 5 bases and J 5 bases; nucleotides not matched to a gene: 7. Germline loops: CDR1 WNHNN, CDR2 SYGVQD (reference sequence).

The rearrangement joins TRBV3-1 (or the pseudogene TRBV3-2) to TRBJ1-1; D perhaps matches TRBD1 (5 bases). The CDR3 sequence is 13 residues long. Between the trimmed V and J ends, which lost 3 bases and 5 bases, there was a span of 10 bases. Germline V gene lookup returns CDR1 LGHDT and CDR2 YNNKEL (reference sequence). In DNA, the CDR3 is TGTGCCAGCAGCCATTCCGGGGGGACTGAAGCTTTCTTT. Translating gives CASSHSGGTEAFF.

The chain couples TRBV15 to TRBJ1-1; 11 positions agree with TRBD1. The CDR3 spans 15 residues. V trimming: 3 bases; J trimming: 4 bases; junction bases outside the gene matches: 4. The germline gives CDR1 LNHNV, CDR2 YYDKDF (reference sequence). Here the CDR3 reads CATSSGQGAVTEAFF. The DNA of the CDR3 is TGTGCCACCAGCAGCGGACAGGGGGCAGTCACTGAAGCTTTCTTT.

The table lists this clone with many counts. The V gene is TRBV4-2, the J gene TRBJ2-3; the match to TRBD2 covers 12 bases. The CDR3 has 18 amino acids. Unmatched junction bases numbered 8, after V lost 2 bases and J lost 2 bases. Germline CDR1 is LGHNA and CDR2 is YNFKEQ. The CDR3 region has the DNA TGTGCCAGCAGCCAATCTAGCGGGGGGGACGGTCCCACAGATACGCAGTATTTT. Translated: CASSQSSGGDGPTDTQYF.

The V and J genes are TRBV30 and TRBJ1-4; D not certain. Germline CDR1 and CDR2: GTSNPN and SVGIG (reference sequence). The CDR3 is 13 amino acids. Trimming stripped 3 bases from V and 6 bases from J, with 11 bases between. CDR3 nucleotides: TGTGCCTGGAGCGCCGGGAGGGATGAAAAACTGTTTTTT. Amino acids: CAWSAGRDEKLFF.

The CDR3: CASGQTGGEQYF. The CDR3 nucleotides are TGTGCCAGCGGGCAGACAGGAGGTGAGCAGTACTTC. The rearrangement links TRBV2 to TRBJ2-7; tentative D call: TRBD1 (6 bases). The CDR3 spans 12 residues. CDR1 is SNHLY, CDR2 FYNNEI, per germline. V was trimmed by 8 bases and J by 7 bases, leaving 15 bases between them.

The CDR3 sequence: CASSEAELPETEAFF. Here the CDR3 DNA reads TGTGCCAGCAGTGAAGCGGAGTTGCCGGAGACTGAAGCTTTCTTT. V and J are TRBV2 and TRBJ1-1; D call uncertain. This CDR3 has 15 residues. Looked up from germline, CDR1 is SNHLY and CDR2 is FYNNEI. Trimming took 0 bases from V and 5 from J, leaving 13 bases between them.

This clone has only a few counts. The chain uses TRBV7-6 and TRBJ2-3; 10 bases match TRBD2. The CDR3 has 15 amino acids. V gave up 5 bases and J gave up 2 bases; unmatched junction bases: 4. Germline V gives CDR1 SGHVS, CDR2 FNYEAQ. The CDR3 bases are TGTGCCAGCAGCGAGAGCGGGGGGGCCACAGATACGCAGTATTTT. Encoded protein: CASSESGGATDTQYF. The full variable domain, its missing parts supplied by reference TRBV7-6 and TRBJ2-3, is GAGVSQSPRYKVTKRGQDVALRCDPISGHVSLYWYRQALGQGPEFLTYFNYEAQQDKSGLPNDRFSAERPEGSISTLTIQRTEQRDSAMYRCASSESGGATDTQYFGPGTRLTVL.